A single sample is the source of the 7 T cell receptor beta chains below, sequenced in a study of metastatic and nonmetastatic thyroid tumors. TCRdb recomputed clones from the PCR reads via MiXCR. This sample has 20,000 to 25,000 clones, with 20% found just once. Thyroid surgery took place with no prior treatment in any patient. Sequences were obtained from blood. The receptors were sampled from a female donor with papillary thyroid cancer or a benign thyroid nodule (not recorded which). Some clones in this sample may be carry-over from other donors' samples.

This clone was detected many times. The CDR3 here is CASSSYTGIDGYTF. Written as DNA, the CDR3 is TGTGCCAGCAGTTCCTACACAGGGATCGATGGCTACACCTTC. This chain links TRBV28 with TRBJ1-2; D perhaps matches TRBD1 (6 bases). This CDR3 comprises 14 residues. CDR1 and CDR2 (germline): MDHEN, SYDVKM. V was pared by 4 bases and J by 6 bases, with 15 bases between.

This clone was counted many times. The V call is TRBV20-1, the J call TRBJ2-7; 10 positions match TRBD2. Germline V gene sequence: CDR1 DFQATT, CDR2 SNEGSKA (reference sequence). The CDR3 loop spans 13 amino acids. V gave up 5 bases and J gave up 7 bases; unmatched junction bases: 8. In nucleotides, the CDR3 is TGCAGTGCTGGGGCTAGCGGGAGTGGGGAGCAGTACTTC. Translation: CSAGASGSGEQYF.

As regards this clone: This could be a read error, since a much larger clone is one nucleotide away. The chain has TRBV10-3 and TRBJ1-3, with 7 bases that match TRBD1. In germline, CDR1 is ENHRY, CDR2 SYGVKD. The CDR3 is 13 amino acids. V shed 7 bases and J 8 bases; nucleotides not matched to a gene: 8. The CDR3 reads CAIIPTGLDTIYF. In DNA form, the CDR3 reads TGTGCCATCATCCCGACAGGGTTAGACACCATATATTTT.

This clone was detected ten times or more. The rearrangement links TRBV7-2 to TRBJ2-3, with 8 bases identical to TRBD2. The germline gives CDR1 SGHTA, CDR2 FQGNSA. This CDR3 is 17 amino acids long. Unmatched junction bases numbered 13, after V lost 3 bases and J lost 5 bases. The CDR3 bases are TGTGCCAGCAGCTTCCCCGGGGGGGCCGATTTTATAGATACGCAGTATTTT. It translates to CASSFPGGADFIDTQYF.

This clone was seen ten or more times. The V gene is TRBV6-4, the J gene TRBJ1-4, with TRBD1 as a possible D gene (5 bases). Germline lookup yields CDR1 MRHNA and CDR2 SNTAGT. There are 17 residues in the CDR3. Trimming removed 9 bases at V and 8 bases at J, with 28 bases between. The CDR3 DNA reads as TGTGCCAGGATTCGGGAGAGACAAGAACCAGGGACCGAAAAACTGTTTTTT. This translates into CARIRERQEPGTEKLFF.

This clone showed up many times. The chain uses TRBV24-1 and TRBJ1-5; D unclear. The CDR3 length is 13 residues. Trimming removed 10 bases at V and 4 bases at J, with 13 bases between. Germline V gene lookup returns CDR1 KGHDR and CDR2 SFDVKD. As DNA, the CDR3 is TGTGCCACGCAGGACTTTTGGAATCAGCCCCAGCATTTT. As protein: CATQDFWNQPQHF.

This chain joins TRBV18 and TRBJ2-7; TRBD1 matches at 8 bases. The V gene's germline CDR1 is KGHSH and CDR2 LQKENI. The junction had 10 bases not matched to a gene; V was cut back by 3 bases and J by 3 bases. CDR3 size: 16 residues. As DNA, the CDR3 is TGTGCCAGCTCACCTTTGTACAGGGGGGAAGTCTACGAGCAGTACTTC. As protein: CASSPLYRGEVYEQYF.